The sample holds a few counts of the clone carrying this TCR beta chain. What it binds is unknown. The sample belongs to a study of Graves' ophthalmopathy and Graves' hyperthyroidism. Findings of the study overall: Ophthalmopathy progression was predicted with around 71% sensitivity and approximately 72% specificity.

Germline lookup yields CDR1 SEHNR and CDR2 FQNEAQ (reference sequence). V shed 3 bases and J 5 bases; nucleotides not matched to a gene: 4. The CDR3 consists of 14 residues. The authors amplified TCR beta CDR3 regions, and they did so from RNA transcripts for repertoire sequencing. The library came from an HTBI-primed first-round RT-PCR and a second-round multiplex PCR. TCRdb re-called the multiplex PCR reads with MiXCR, one entry per CDR3 protein. The sample lists almost 750,000 distinct CDR3 sequences, roughly 40% occurring once. Sequences were obtained from peripheral blood. This chain connects TRBV7-9 to TRBJ2-5; 9 bases are a match to TRBD2. This sequence originates from an adult man with Graves' ophthalmopathy. The CDR3 nucleotides read TGTGCCAGCAGCTTGGAAGGACTAGCGGAGACCCAGTACTTC. Translating gives CASSLEGLAETQYF. The full variable domain, in which reference TRBV7-9 and TRBJ2-5 provide the parts outside the CDR3, is DTGVSQNPRHKITKRGQNVTFRCDPISEHNRLYWYRQTLGQGPEFLTYFQNEAQLEKSRLLSDRFSAERPKGSFSTLEIQRTEQGDSAMYLCASSLEGLAETQYFGPGTRLLVL.